This is a list of T cell receptor beta chains from one sample in a study of CXCR3 chemokines and chemotherapy response in bladder cancer. TCRdb analysed the PCR reads with MiXCR anew, one entry per CDR3 protein. The sample has 8,000 or so distinct CDR3 sequences, 10% to 15% seen once. The sample was acquired from a patient whose treatment included neoadjuvant chemotherapy. These receptors were obtained from a human donor with bladder cancer that responded to neoadjuvant chemotherapy. Each CDR3 is given with its conserved first and last residue. A D gene is named only where the DNA matches it firmly. Clone size is given for some rows only: seen once, a few or many times, or a class if the clone is expanded.

TRBV5-6	TRBJ2-3	16	many	-	CASSKNGGTSTDTQYF	TGTGCCAGCAGCAAGAACGGGGGAACTAGCACAGATACGCAGTATTTT
TRBV30	TRBJ1-6	18	many	-	CAWSLSRDFDHYNSPLHF	TGTGCCTGGAGCCTAAGCCGGGACTTCGACCATTATAATTCACCCCTCCACTTT
TRBV5-4	TRBJ2-3	14	-	TRBD2	CASSLAGGQDTQYF	TGTGCCAGCAGCCTAGCGGGGGGACAGGATACGCAGTATTTT
TRBV19	TRBJ2-4	12	many	-	CASNTWPGHQYF	TGTGCCAGTAATACCTGGCCGGGGCACCAGTACTTC
TRBV6-6	TRBJ1-4	15	many	-	CASSYGGRVGEKLFF	TGTGCCAGCAGTTACGGGGGGCGGGTGGGTGAAAAACTGTTTTTT
TRBV19	TRBJ2-5	17	many	TRBD2	CASSPRRLAGGTETQYF	TGTGCCAGTAGTCCTCGGCGACTAGCGGGGGGGACCGAGACCCAGTACTTC
TRBV12-3/TRBV12-4	TRBJ2-1	15	many	-	CASSSRGANYNEQFF	TGTGCCAGCAGTTCCCGGGGGGCAAATTACAATGAGCAGTTCTTC
TRBV12-3/TRBV12-4	TRBJ1-4	12	many	-	CASSLFIEKLFF	TGTGCCAGCAGTTTATTTATTGAAAAACTGTTTTTT
TRBV14	TRBJ1-5	13	-	-	CASSLASNQPQHF	TGTGCCAGCAGCCTAGCCAGCAATCAGCCCCAGCATTTT
TRBV29-1	TRBJ2-7	12	many	-	CSAAFSSYEQYF	TGCAGCGCGGCCTTCAGCTCCTACGAGCAGTACTTC
TRBV6-1	TRBJ2-3	14	medium-sized	-	CASSGGARTDTQYF	TGTGCCAGCAGTGGCGGGGCCCGCACAGATACGCAGTATTTT
TRBV19	TRBJ1-5	16	few	-	CASSIGAGGWNQPQHF	TGTGCCAGTAGTATAGGAGCGGGGGGTTGGAATCAGCCCCAGCATTTT
TRBV27	TRBJ2-2	15	many	TRBD1	CASTWDRVNTGELFF	TGTGCCAGCACCTGGGACAGGGTGAACACCGGGGAGCTGTTTTTT
TRBV7-2	TRBJ2-2	14	medium-sized	-	CASRWGADTGELFF	TGTGCCAGCAGGTGGGGGGCCGACACCGGGGAGCTGTTTTTT
TRBV10-3	TRBJ2-1	14	many	TRBD2	CAISDGTSFHEQFF	TGTGCCATCAGTGACGGGACTAGCTTCCATGAGCAGTTCTTC
TRBV29-1	TRBJ2-5	11	many	-	CSVQRGETQYF	TGCAGCGTTCAAAGGGGAGAGACCCAGTACTTC
TRBV7-2	TRBJ1-4	14	many	-	CASSGGGGSEKLFF	TGTGCCAGCAGCGGAGGCGGGGGGTCAGAAAAACTGTTTTTT
TRBV6-5	TRBJ1-5	15	-	-	CASSEKPGVGQPQHF	TGTGCCAGCAGCGAGAAGCCAGGGGTGGGGCAGCCCCAGCATTTT
TRBV15	TRBJ2-7	13	many	TRBD1	CATSVQGAEEQYF	TGTGCCACCAGTGTACAGGGGGCAGAAGAGCAGTACTTC
TRBV6-1	TRBJ2-3	13	-	-	CASSEVYTDTQYF	TGTGCCAGCAGTGAAGTCTACACAGATACGCAGTATTTT
TRBV29-1	TRBJ2-5	14	-	-	CSVETRGPQETQYF	TGCAGCGTTGAAACCCGGGGGCCCCAAGAGACCCAGTACTTC
TRBV5-4	TRBJ1-2	14	many	TRBD1	CASSGPTGVGGYTF	TGTGCCAGCAGCGGACCAACAGGGGTGGGAGGCTACACCTTC
TRBV15	TRBJ1-2	13	many	-	CATSRDELGGYTF	TGTGCCACCAGCCGGGACGAATTGGGAGGCTACACCTTC
TRBV6-6	TRBJ2-7	14	many	-	CASRLGGNSYEQYF	TGTGCCAGCAGACTGGGGGGAAATTCCTACGAGCAGTACTTC
TRBV19	TRBJ1-1	14	medium-sized	TRBD1	CASSGRQGNTEAFF	TGTGCCAGTAGTGGGAGACAGGGTAACACTGAAGCTTTCTTT
TRBV6-6	TRBJ1-1	14	medium-sized	-	CASSFPNMNTEAFF	TGTGCCAGCAGTTTTCCCAACATGAACACTGAAGCTTTCTTT
TRBV20-1	TRBJ1-1	17	-	-	CSARDWALAPVDTEAFF	TGCAGTGCTAGAGATTGGGCCTTAGCCCCCGTAGACACTGAAGCTTTCTTT
TRBV7-9	TRBJ1-2	12	-	TRBD1	CASNRGNYGYTF	TGTGCCAGCAACAGGGGAAACTATGGCTACACCTTC
TRBV6-5	TRBJ1-5	15	few	-	CASSYRGFSNQPQHF	TGTGCCAGCAGTTACAGGGGCTTCAGCAATCAGCCCCAGCATTTT
TRBV20-1	TRBJ2-7	14	many	-	CSARSFGPDGEQYF	TGCAGTGCTAGGAGTTTTGGTCCCGACGGGGAGCAGTACTTC
TRBV6-5	TRBJ1-4	15	many	-	CASSYSLATNEKLFF	TGTGCCAGCAGTTACTCGCTTGCAACTAATGAAAAACTGTTTTTT
TRBV6-6	TRBJ1-3	10	-	-	CASSYRGIEF	TGTGCCAGCAGTTACCGGGGAATTGAGTTT
TRBV6-5	TRBJ1-1	14	many	-	CASSYSTVDTEAFF	TGTGCCAGCAGTTACTCGACGGTGGACACTGAAGCTTTCTTT
TRBV7-2	TRBJ1-2	14	medium-sized	-	CASSLLRTGYGYTF	TGTGCCAGCAGCTTACTCCGGACGGGCTATGGCTACACCTTC
TRBV7-9	TRBJ2-1	13	many	-	CASSWGSANEQFF	TGTGCCAGCAGCTGGGGTAGCGCAAATGAGCAGTTCTTC
TRBV20-1	TRBJ2-3	15	many	TRBD2	CSARVSSGSTDTQYF	TGCAGTGCTAGAGTCAGTAGCGGGAGCACAGATACGCAGTATTTT
TRBV6-1	TRBJ2-5	14	many	TRBD2	CASRVAGRQETQYF	TGTGCCAGCAGGGTAGCGGGGCGGCAAGAGACCCAGTACTTC
TRBV18	TRBJ2-3	14	many	TRBD2	CASSRRESTDTQYF	TGTGCCAGCTCACGGCGGGAGAGCACAGATACGCAGTATTTT
TRBV19	TRBJ1-2	15	medium-sized	TRBD1	CASSTGGGFNYGYTF	TGTGCCAGTAGTACAGGGGGCGGTTTCAACTATGGCTACACCTTC
TRBV11-2	TRBJ2-7	16	-	TRBD2	CASSILAGIAPYEQYF	TGTGCCAGCAGCATCCTAGCGGGGATCGCGCCCTACGAGCAGTACTTC
TRBV6-5	TRBJ2-3	16	few	-	CASSYSTRGSTDTQYF	TGTGCCAGCAGTTACTCGACTCGGGGTAGCACAGATACGCAGTATTTT
TRBV30	TRBJ1-1	16	-	TRBD1	CAWSPRDRGIHTEAFF	TGTGCCTGGAGTCCGCGGGACAGGGGGATTCACACTGAAGCTTTCTTT
TRBV30	TRBJ2-7	14	many	-	CAWSVGHYSYEQYF	TGTGCCTGGAGTGTGGGCCACTACTCCTACGAGCAGTACTTC
TRBV6-5	TRBJ1-4	15	many	TRBD1	CASSYLGTGNEKLFF	TGTGCCAGCAGTTACTTGGGGACAGGGAATGAAAAACTGTTTTTT
TRBV30	TRBJ1-2	12	-	-	CAGGASGGGYTF	TGTGCCGGGGGGGCCTCCGGAGGTGGCTACACCTTC
TRBV12-3/TRBV12-4	TRBJ1-2	11	-	-	CASSSRFSYTF	TGTGCCAGCAGTTCCAGGTTCAGCTACACCTTC
TRBV7-2	TRBJ1-4	16	many	TRBD1	CASSLGATGANEKLFF	TGTGCCAGCAGCCTAGGGGCCACAGGGGCCAATGAAAAACTGTTTTTT
TRBV20-1	TRBJ2-7	17	many	TRBD1	CSARGPSGTGGLYEQYF	TGCAGTGCTAGAGGACCAAGCGGGACAGGGGGTTTGTACGAGCAGTACTTC
TRBV12-3/TRBV12-4	TRBJ2-5	13	many	-	CASTYEYQETQYF	TGTGCCAGCACCTACGAGTACCAAGAGACCCAGTACTTC
TRBV10-3	TRBJ1-1	15	many	-	CAIRGGGSQYTEAFF	TGTGCCATCCGAGGAGGGGGTTCCCAGTACACTGAAGCTTTCTTT
TRBV12-3/TRBV12-4	TRBJ1-1	11	many	-	CASSLGRETFF	TGTGCCAGCAGTTTGGGCAGGGAAACTTTCTTT